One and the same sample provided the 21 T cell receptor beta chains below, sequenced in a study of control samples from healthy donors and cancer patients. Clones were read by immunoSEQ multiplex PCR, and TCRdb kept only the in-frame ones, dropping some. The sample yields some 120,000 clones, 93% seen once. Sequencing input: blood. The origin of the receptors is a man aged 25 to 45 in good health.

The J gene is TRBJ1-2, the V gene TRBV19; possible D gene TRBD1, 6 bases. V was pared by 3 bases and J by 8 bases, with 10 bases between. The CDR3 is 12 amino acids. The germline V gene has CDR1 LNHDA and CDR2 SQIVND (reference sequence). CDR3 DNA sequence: TGTGCCAGTAGTATGGAAGGGGGGGGCTACACCTTC. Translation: CASSMEGGGYTF.

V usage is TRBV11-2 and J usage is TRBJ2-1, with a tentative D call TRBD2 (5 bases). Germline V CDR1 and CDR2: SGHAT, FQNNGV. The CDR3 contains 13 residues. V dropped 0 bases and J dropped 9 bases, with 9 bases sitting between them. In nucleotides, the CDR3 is TGTGCCAGCAGCTTAGATCGTCGGGGTGAGCAGTTCTTC. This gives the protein CASSLDRRGEQFF. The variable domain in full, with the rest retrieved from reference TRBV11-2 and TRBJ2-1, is EAGVAQSPRYKIIEKRQSVAFWCNPISGHATLYWYQQILGQGPKLLIQFQNNGVVDDSQLPKDRFSAERLKGVDSTLKIQPAKLEDSAVYLCASSLDRRGEQFFGPGTRLTVL.

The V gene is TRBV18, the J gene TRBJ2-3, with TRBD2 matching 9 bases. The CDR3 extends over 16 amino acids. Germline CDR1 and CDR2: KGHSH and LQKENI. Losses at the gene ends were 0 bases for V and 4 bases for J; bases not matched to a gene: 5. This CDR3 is CASSPPTTSGSDTQYF. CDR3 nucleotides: TGTGCCAGCTCACCACCGACGACTAGCGGATCAGATACGCAGTATTTT.

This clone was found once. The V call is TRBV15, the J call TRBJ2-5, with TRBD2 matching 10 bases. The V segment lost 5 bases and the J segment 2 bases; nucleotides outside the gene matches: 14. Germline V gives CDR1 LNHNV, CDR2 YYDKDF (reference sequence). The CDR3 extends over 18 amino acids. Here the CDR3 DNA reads TGTGCCACCAGCGGACCCTTTCAAGCGGGGGGGCGGCAAGAGACCCAGTACTTC. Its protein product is CATSGPFQAGGRQETQYF.

DNA for the CDR3: TGCAGCGTTGAAGTCCCCGGGATCAGTAACTATGGCTACACCTTC. Its translation: CSVEVPGISNYGYTF. This chain uses TRBV29-1 with TRBJ1-2; D is uncertain. From germline, CDR1 is SQVTM and CDR2 ANQGSEA. V lost 1 base, J lost 1 base, and 13 bases lay in between. The CDR3 runs 15 residues.

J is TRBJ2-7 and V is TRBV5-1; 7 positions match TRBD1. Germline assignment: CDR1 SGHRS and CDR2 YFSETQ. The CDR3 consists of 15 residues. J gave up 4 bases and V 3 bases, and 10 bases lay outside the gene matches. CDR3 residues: CASSSTTGDPYEQYF. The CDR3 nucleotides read TGCGCCAGCAGCTCCACTACAGGGGACCCGTACGAGCAGTACTTC.

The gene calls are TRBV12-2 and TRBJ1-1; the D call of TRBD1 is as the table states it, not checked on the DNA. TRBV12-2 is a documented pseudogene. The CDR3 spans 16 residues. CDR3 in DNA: TGTGCAAGTCGCTTGGGGACACTGTCCATGAACACTGAAGCTTTCTTT. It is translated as CASRLGTLSMNTEAFF.

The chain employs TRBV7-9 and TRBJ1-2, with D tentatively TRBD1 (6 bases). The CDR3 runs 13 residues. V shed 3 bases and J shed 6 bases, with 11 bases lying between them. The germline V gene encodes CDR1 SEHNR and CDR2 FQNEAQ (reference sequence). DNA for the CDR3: TGTGCCAGCAGCTTCGGACAGAGAGATGGCTACACCTTC. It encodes CASSFGQRDGYTF.

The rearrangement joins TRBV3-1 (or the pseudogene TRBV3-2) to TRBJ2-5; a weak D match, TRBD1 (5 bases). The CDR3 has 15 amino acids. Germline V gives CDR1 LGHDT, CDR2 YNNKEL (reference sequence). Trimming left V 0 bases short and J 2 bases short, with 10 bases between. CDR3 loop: CASSQDWRQQETQYF. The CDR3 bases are TGTGCCAGCAGCCAAGATTGGAGACAGCAAGAGACCCAGTACTTC.

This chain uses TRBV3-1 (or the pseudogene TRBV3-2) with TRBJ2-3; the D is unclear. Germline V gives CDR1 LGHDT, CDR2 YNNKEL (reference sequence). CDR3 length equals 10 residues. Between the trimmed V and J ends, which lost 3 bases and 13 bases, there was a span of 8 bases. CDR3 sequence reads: CASSQAQEYF. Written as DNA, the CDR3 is TGTGCCAGCAGCCAGGCCCAAGAGTATTTT.

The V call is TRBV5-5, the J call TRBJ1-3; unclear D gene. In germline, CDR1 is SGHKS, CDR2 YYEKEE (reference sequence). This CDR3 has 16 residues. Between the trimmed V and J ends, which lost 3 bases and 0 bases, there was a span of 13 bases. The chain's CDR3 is CASSSSPTHSGNTIYF. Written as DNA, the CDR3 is TGTGCCAGCAGCTCGTCCCCCACCCACTCTGGAAACACCATATATTTT.

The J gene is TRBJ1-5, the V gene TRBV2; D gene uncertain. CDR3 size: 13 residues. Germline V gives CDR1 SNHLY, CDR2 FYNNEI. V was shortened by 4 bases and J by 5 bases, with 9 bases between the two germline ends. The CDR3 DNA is TGTGCCAGCAGTGTTGTGGTGTATCAGCCCCAGCATTTT. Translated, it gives CASSVVVYQPQHF. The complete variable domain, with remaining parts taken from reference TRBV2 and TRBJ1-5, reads EPEVTQTPSHQVTQMGQEVILRCVPISNHLYFYWYRQILGQKVEFLVSFYNNEISEKSEIFDDQFSVERPDGSNFTLKIRSTKLEDSAMYFCASSVVVYQPQHFGDGTRLSIL.

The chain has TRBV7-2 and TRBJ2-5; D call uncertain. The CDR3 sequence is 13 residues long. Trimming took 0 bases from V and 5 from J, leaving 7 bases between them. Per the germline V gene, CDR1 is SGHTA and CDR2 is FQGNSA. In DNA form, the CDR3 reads TGTGCCAGCAGCTTAGCAGGCCGGGAGACCCAGTACTTC. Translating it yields CASSLAGRETQYF.

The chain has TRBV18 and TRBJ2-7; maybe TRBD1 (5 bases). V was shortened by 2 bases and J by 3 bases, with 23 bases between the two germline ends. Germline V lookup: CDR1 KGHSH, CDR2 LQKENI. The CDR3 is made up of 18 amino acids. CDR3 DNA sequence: TGTGCCAGCTCACCAACCCCGCAACGGCGACAGCCCTACTACGAGCAGTACTTC. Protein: CASSPTPQRRQPYYEQYF.

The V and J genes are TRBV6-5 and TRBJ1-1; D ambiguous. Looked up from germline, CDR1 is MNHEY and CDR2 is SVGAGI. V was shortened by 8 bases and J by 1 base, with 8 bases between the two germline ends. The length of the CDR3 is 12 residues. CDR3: CASGRGNTEAFF. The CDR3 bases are TGTGCCAGCGGAAGAGGGAACACTGAAGCTTTCTTT.

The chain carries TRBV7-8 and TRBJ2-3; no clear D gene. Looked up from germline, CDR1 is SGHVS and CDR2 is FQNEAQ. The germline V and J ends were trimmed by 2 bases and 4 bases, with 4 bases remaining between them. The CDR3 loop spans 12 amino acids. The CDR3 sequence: CASSLWADTQYF. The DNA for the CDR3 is TGTGCCAGCAGCTTATGGGCAGATACGCAGTATTTT.

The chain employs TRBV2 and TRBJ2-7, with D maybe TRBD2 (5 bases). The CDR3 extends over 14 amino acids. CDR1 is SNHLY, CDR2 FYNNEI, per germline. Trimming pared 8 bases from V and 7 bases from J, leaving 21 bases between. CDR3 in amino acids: CASWLEALDEEQYF. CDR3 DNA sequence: TGTGCCAGCTGGTTGGAGGCCTTGGACGAGGAGCAGTACTTC.

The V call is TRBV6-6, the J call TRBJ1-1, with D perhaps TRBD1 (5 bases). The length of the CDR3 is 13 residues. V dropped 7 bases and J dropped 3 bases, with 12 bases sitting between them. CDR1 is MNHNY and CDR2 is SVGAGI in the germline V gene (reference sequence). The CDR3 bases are TGTGCCAGCACCGAGCTGGGGGACACTGAAGCTTTCTTT. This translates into CASTELGDTEAFF.

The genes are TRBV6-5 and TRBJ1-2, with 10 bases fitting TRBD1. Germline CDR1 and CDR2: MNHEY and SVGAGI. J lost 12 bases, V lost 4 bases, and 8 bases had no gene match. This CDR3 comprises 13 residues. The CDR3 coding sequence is TGTGCCAGCAGTTCCCGCAGACAGGGGGCGGACACCTTC. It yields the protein CASSSRRQGADTF.

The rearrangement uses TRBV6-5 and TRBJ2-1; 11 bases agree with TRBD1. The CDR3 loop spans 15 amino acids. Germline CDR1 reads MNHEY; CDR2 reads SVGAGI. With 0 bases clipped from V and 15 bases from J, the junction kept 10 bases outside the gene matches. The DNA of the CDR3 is TGTGCCAGCAGTTACTCGAGGACAGGGGGCGCAAATCGGTTCTTC. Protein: CASSYSRTGGANRFF.

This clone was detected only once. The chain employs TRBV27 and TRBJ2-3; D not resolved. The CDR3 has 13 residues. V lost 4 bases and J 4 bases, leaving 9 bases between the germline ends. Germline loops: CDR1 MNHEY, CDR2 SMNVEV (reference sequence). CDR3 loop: CASSSPWADTQYF. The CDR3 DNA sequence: TGTGCCAGCAGTTCACCTTGGGCAGATACGCAGTATTTT.